This TCR beta chain emerged from a study of vaccination effects on CD4 cells after COVID-19. Study context: Two-dose vaccination with either BNT162b2 or mRNA-1273 was given to the participants.

With the ViraFEST assay, the study expanded antigen-specific CD4+ T cells using viral peptide pools, then sequenced them. Researchers isolated CD4+ T cells once 9 to 11 days of culture had elapsed. Fresh IL-2-containing medium replaced half the medium on days 3 and 7. Here immunoSEQ multiplex PCR was the method, and the copy in TCRdb shows in-frame clones only, minus some. The sample contains 50,000 to 65,000 clones, over 75% of which appear only once. This clone was counted between two and nine times. The antigen remains unidentified. Whole-study findings and limits: Recruitment yielded few convalescent patients, and the study had no early post-infection timepoints.

The V end lost 0 bases, the J end lost 4 bases, and 12 bases lay between the germline ends. The length of the CDR3 is 15 residues. Germline V gives CDR1 MNHEY, CDR2 SVGAGI. The source was CD4+ T cells from PBMCs cultured with HCoV-229E spike peptides, collected before COVID-19 vaccination. The receptor was derived from a human donor who received a COVID-19 vaccine. The chain links TRBV6-5 to TRBJ1-2, with D possibly being TRBD1 (5 bases). CDR3: CASSYSRGRVYGYTF. CDR3 sequence (DNA): TGTGCCAGCAGTTACTCGAGGGGCCGAGTCTATGGCTACACCTTC.